Listed below are T cell receptor beta chains from one sample, sequenced in a study of blood T cells in healthy people across ages. TCRdb independently ran MiXCR on the 5' RACE reads; one entry per CDR3 protein. The sample holds hundreds of thousands of distinct CDR3 sequences, roughly 21% seen once. Sequenced sample: blood. The receptors were gathered from a man aged 65 to 85 in good health. Each CDR3 is given with its conserved first and last residue. A D gene is named only where the DNA matches it firmly. Clone size is stated in some rows and not others, as once, few, many or a class when expanded.

V	D	J	size	CDR3	DNA
TRBV5-1	-	TRBJ2-5	many	CASSLGWSETQYF	TGCGCCAGCAGCTTGGGTTGGTCGGAGACCCAGTACTTC
TRBV14	-	TRBJ2-7	-	CASSPPFQGTISEQYF	TGTGCCAGCAGCCCCCCTTTCCAGGGTACAATCTCCGAGCAGTACTTC
TRBV11-1	-	TRBJ2-7	-	CASSLPGTGGSYEQYF	TGTGCCAGCAGCCTCCCAGGTACGGGCGGATCGTACGAGCAGTACTTC
TRBV7-2	-	TRBJ2-4	-	CASSQTNIQYF	TGTGCCAGCAGCCAAACAAACATTCAGTACTTC
TRBV9	TRBD1	TRBJ1-4	-	CASSVSLLTGGREKLFF	TGTGCCAGCAGCGTTTCCCTCCTGACAGGGGGAAGGGAAAAACTGTTTTTT
TRBV7-3	TRBD1	TRBJ2-1	few	CASSRDRSYNEQFF	TGTGCCAGCAGCCGGGACAGGAGCTACAATGAGCAGTTCTTC
TRBV29-1	TRBD1	TRBJ1-1	few	CSGMGQANTEAFF	TGCAGCGGGATGGGACAGGCGAACACTGAAGCTTTCTTT
TRBV7-2	-	TRBJ2-5	-	CASSSWTASQTQYF	TGTGCCAGCAGCTCCTGGACAGCCAGCCAGACCCAGTACTTC
TRBV2	-	TRBJ2-3	few	CASKGNIDTQYF	TGTGCCAGCAAGGGAAATATAGATACGCAGTATTTT
TRBV3-1	-	TRBJ1-4	-	CASHHGSLNEKLFF	TGTGCCAGCCACCACGGGAGCCTTAATGAAAAACTGTTTTTT
TRBV6-5	TRBD1	TRBJ2-7	once	CASSYRLRGTGSSYEQCF	TGTGCCAGCAGTTACCGCCTCCGCGGGACAGGGAGCTCCTACGAGCAGTGCTTC
TRBV21-1	-	TRBJ2-1	-	CASSCGETHEQFF	TGTGCCAGCTCCTGCGGAGAGACGCATGAGCAGTTCTTC
TRBV6-5	-	TRBJ1-4	few	CASSRQLPTNEKLFF	TGTGCCAGCAGCCGACAGCTACCAACTAATGAAAAACTGTTTTTT
TRBV5-4	-	TRBJ2-7	many	CASSPAGSSYEQYF	TGTGCCAGCAGTCCGGCGGGCAGCTCCTACGAGCAGTACTTC
TRBV14	-	TRBJ2-1	few	CASGQDLYGSKGHEQFF	TGTGCCAGCGGCCAAGACCTTTATGGGAGTAAAGGCCATGAGCAGTTCTTC
TRBV20-1	-	TRBJ2-5	many	CSASGDEGPEETQYF	TGCAGTGCTAGTGGGGACGAAGGACCCGAAGAGACCCAGTACTTC
TRBV11-1	-	TRBJ2-1	-	CASNVQDNEQFF	TGTGCCAGCAACGTACAGGACAATGAGCAGTTCTTC
TRBV12-5	-	TRBJ2-5	few	CASVSGLGPQETQYF	TGTGCTAGTGTCTCGGGGTTGGGGCCACAAGAGACCCAGTACTTC
TRBV12-3/TRBV12-4	-	TRBJ1-6	-	CASSPDSANSPLHF	TGTGCCAGCAGCCCTGACAGCGCTAATTCACCCCTCCACTTT
TRBV3-1	-	TRBJ2-7	-	CASSRGTHEQYF	TGTGCCAGCAGCCGAGGAACCCACGAGCAGTACTTC
TRBV5-5	TRBD1	TRBJ1-4	-	CASSPGGAGEKLFF	TGTGCCAGCAGTCCAGGGGGCGCAGGTGAAAAACTGTTTTTT
TRBV27	TRBD1	TRBJ2-1	few	CASSLFPGQGTNEQFF	TGTGCCAGCAGTTTATTCCCGGGACAGGGGACAAATGAGCAGTTCTTC
TRBV6-1	-	TRBJ1-5	-	CASLYSSNQPQHF	TGTGCCAGCCTCTACAGTTCTAATCAGCCCCAGCATTTT
TRBV6-2/TRBV6-3	TRBD2	TRBJ2-5	many	CASSPGLAGGFTETQYF	TGTGCCAGCAGCCCTGGACTAGCGGGAGGTTTTACGGAGACCCAGTACTTC
TRBV6-6	-	TRBJ2-7	-	CASRQIVIGEQYF	TGTGCCAGCCGGCAGATTGTAATCGGCGAGCAGTACTTC
TRBV29-1	-	TRBJ2-1	few	CSVGALAGVAYNEQFF	TGCAGCGTTGGCGCGCTGGCAGGGGTAGCCTACAATGAGCAGTTCTTC
TRBV5-1	TRBD1	TRBJ2-3	few	CASSRDRIPDTQYF	TGCGCCAGCAGCCGGGACAGGATCCCAGATACGCAGTATTTT
TRBV6-1	-	TRBJ2-3	-	CASLGSNTDTQYF	TGTGCCAGCTTAGGGAGCAACACAGATACGCAGTATTTT
TRBV7-9	-	TRBJ1-5	few	CASSLEAGPINQPQHF	TGTGCCAGCAGCTTAGAGGCAGGGCCTATTAATCAGCCCCAGCATTTT